What follows are 30 T cell receptor beta chains derived from one specimen sequenced in a study of response to subunit inactivated influenza vaccine. TCRdb recomputed calls from the RT-PCR reads with MiXCR, one row per CDR3 protein. The sample contains approximately 730,000 distinct CDR3 sequences, more than 11% of which appear only once. Material: PBMCs from blood, obtained 14 to 15 days before vaccination. Source of these receptors: a man between 50 and 59 years old who received an inactivated influenza vaccine.

This clonotype has a handful of counts. The chain links TRBV27 to TRBJ2-3, with 7 nucleotides matching TRBD2. The length of the CDR3 is 18 residues. CDR1 is MNHEY, CDR2 SMNVEV, per germline (reference sequence). J lost 2 bases, V lost 4 bases, and 15 bases had no gene match. The CDR3 DNA is TGTGCCAGCAGTTCCCCCGGTGGGCGGGAGAATCCCACAGATACGCAGTATTTT. This encodes CASSSPGGRENPTDTQYF.

This clonotype has a handful of counts. V usage is TRBV4-3 and J usage is TRBJ2-2, with TRBD2 matching over 11 bases. Germline CDR1 reads LGHNA; CDR2 reads YSLEER. The V and J ends lost 1 base and 7 bases, in that order; junction bases with no gene match: 8. CDR3 length: 17 amino acids. The CDR3 DNA sequence: TGCGCCAGCAGCCAAGCCGGGCTAGCGGGGGGTGTCGGGGAGCTGTTTTTT. The encoded protein is CASSQAGLAGGVGELFF.

This chain joins TRBV5-1 and TRBJ2-1, with TRBD1 matching over 8 bases. V was clipped by 0 bases and J by 8 bases; unmatched bases: 7. CDR3 length equals 15 residues. Germline CDR1 reads SGHRS; CDR2 reads YFSETQ. The CDR3 DNA reads TGCGCCAGCAGCTTGGGACAGGGGTTACGAGATGAGCAGTTCTTC. It yields the protein CASSLGQGLRDEQFF.

This clonotype has a handful of counts. The J gene is TRBJ2-2, the V gene TRBV6-1; TRBD1 is a possible D gene (5 bases). This CDR3 comprises 13 residues. Trimming removed 4 bases at V and 6 bases at J, with 9 bases between. Germline CDR1 is MNHNS and CDR2 is SASEGT. Here the CDR3 reads CASSALGAGELFF. The DNA for the CDR3 is TGTGCCAGCAGTGCGTTAGGGGCCGGGGAGCTGTTTTTT.

This clonotype showed up many times. The genes are TRBV30 and TRBJ1-2; D perhaps matches TRBD1 (5 bases). The CDR3 runs to 13 residues. Germline CDR1 reads GTSNPN; CDR2 reads SVGIG (reference sequence). Trimming cost V 5 bases and J 7 bases, with 17 bases left between them. CDR3 in amino acids: CAWSGQGGGGYTF. In DNA, the CDR3 is TGTGCCTGGTCTGGGCAGGGCGGCGGTGGCTACACCTTC.

The rearrangement uses TRBV5-1 and TRBJ2-3; 8 bases line up with TRBD2. Germline CDR1 reads SGHRS; CDR2 reads YFSETQ. The CDR3 loop spans 15 amino acids. V dropped 4 bases and J dropped 1; count of bases not matched to a gene: 5. CDR3 sequence (DNA): TGCGCCAGCAGCGTAAGCGGGGGTCGCACAGATACGCAGTATTTT. This gives the protein CASSVSGGRTDTQYF.

This clonotype showed up many times. The chain joins TRBV5-1 to TRBJ1-3, with unresolved D. The V and J ends lost 0 bases and 0 bases respectively, with 10 bases between them. The CDR3 spans 16 residues. The germline V gene encodes CDR1 SGHRS and CDR2 YFSETQ. CDR3 in amino acids: CASSLDRQHSGNTIYF. The DNA for the CDR3 is TGCGCCAGCAGCTTGGACCGGCAGCACTCTGGAAACACCATATATTTT.

A remark on this clonotype: One end of the junction does not line up with germline, which may come from a read error. The rearrangement uses TRBV7-2 and TRBJ2-2, with 9 bases aligning to TRBD2. This CDR3 region has 16 residues. Germline V gene data show CDR1 as SGHTA and CDR2 as FQGNSA. Written as DNA, the CDR3 is TGTGCCAGCAGCTTAGGTCCTAGCGGGAACCCCGGGGAGCTGTTTTTT. Its translation: CASSLGPSGNPGELFF.

There are a few counts of this clonotype. The V call is TRBV5-1, the J call TRBJ2-1; 14 bases are shared with TRBD2. Trimming took 3 bases from V and 4 from J; bases not matched to a gene: 6. The length of the CDR3 is 17 residues. Germline V CDR1 and CDR2: SGHRS, YFSETQ. This CDR3 reads CASSWTSGGRGYNEQFF. The CDR3 nucleotides are TGCGCCAGCAGCTGGACTAGCGGGGGGAGAGGATACAATGAGCAGTTCTTC.

As DNA, the CDR3 is TGCAGTGCTAGAGATCCCCGGAGGCCGTCCTACGAGCAGTACTTC. Amino acids: CSARDPRRPSYEQYF. The V and J genes are TRBV20-1 and TRBJ2-7, with D possibly matching TRBD2 (5 bases). The CDR3 length is 15 residues. Germline-derived CDR1 and CDR2 are DFQATT and SNEGSKA (reference sequence). Trimming removed 0 bases at V and 1 base at J, with 13 bases between.

CDR3 DNA sequence: TGCAGTGCCACTCAGGGGGAGTATAATTCACCCCTCCACTTT. Residues: CSATQGEYNSPLHF. V usage is TRBV20-1 and J usage is TRBJ1-6; 7 nucleotides agree with TRBD1. V lost 6 bases and J lost 4; bases outside the gene matches: 6. This CDR3 is built from 14 residues. CDR1 and CDR2 from the germline V gene are DFQATT and SNEGSKA (reference sequence).

This clonotype has more than one count but fewer than ten. The gene calls are TRBV9 and TRBJ2-1; 10 nucleotides line up with TRBD1. Germline V gene data show CDR1 as SGDLS and CDR2 as YYNGEE. The ends lost 0 bases at V and 2 bases at J; junction bases unmatched: 5. CDR3 length: 17 residues. In nucleotides, the CDR3 is TGTGCCAGCAGCGTAGTTGGTGGGACAGGGGCCTACAATGAGCAGTTCTTC. This sequence encodes CASSVVGGTGAYNEQFF. Full variable domain (rest looked up from reference TRBV9 and TRBJ2-1): DSGVTQTPKHLITATGQRVTLRCSPRSGDLSVYWYQQSLDQGLQFLIQYYNGEERAKGNILERFSAQQFPDLHSELNLSSLELGDSALYFCASSVVGGTGAYNEQFFGPGTRLTVL.

The chain carries TRBV6-2 or TRBV6-3 and TRBJ1-5; possible D gene TRBD1, 5 bases. Between the trimmed V and J ends, which lost 5 bases and 5 bases, there was a span of 10 bases. This CDR3 region has 13 residues. Looked up from germline, CDR1 is MNHEY and CDR2 is SVGEGT. The DNA of the CDR3 is TGTGCCAGCAGTGACAGACAGTATCAGCCCCAGCATTTT. Translation: CASSDRQYQPQHF.

The rearrangement links TRBV18 to TRBJ1-1; possibly TRBD1 for D (5 bases). Germline V gives CDR1 KGHSH, CDR2 LQKENI. V lost 6 bases to trimming and J lost 7 bases, with 15 bases between them. This CDR3 has 13 residues. CDR3 sequence: CASSLDRKLEAFF. CDR3 DNA: TGTGCCAGCTCTCTTGACAGAAAACTTGAAGCTTTCTTT.

The chain joins TRBV6-2 or TRBV6-3 to TRBJ1-5; the D gene is possibly TRBD1 (5 bases). The ends were cut back, 0 bases at V and 6 bases at J, with 9 bases in the middle. The CDR3 has 14 residues. CDR1 is MNHEY and CDR2 is SVGEGT in the germline V gene. In DNA, the CDR3 is TGTGCCAGCAGTTACTCGTCGGGGCTTCAGCCCCAGCATTTT. This gives the protein CASSYSSGLQPQHF.

CDR3 sequence: CASSFQRENTGELFF. In nucleotides, the CDR3 is TGCGCCAGCAGCTTCCAGCGGGAAAACACCGGGGAGCTGTTTTTT. V gene TRBV5-1 combines with J gene TRBJ2-2; 7 bases align to TRBD2. Trimming took 2 bases from V and 2 from J; bases not matched to a gene: 3. Per germline, CDR1 SGHRS and CDR2 YFSETQ. The CDR3 is made up of 15 amino acids.

V is TRBV27 and J is TRBJ1-6, with D possibly matching TRBD1 (6 bases). The CDR3 consists of 15 residues. V was cut by 1 base and J by 9 bases, with 13 bases left in between. Germline CDR1 and CDR2: MNHEY and SMNVEV (reference sequence). CDR3 sequence (DNA): TGTGCCAGCAGTTTATTTAGTCAGGGGACTTCACCCCTCCACTTT. Translated, it gives CASSLFSQGTSPLHF.

This clonotype appeared many times. The V and J genes are TRBV12-3 or TRBV12-4 and TRBJ2-3; 7 bases align to TRBD2. The CDR3 consists of 16 residues. The ends lost 5 bases at V and 1 base at J; junction bases unmatched: 9. The CDR3 region is CASSKARGDRTDTQYF. CDR3 DNA: TGTGCCAGCAGTAAAGCCCGGGGGGACCGCACAGATACGCAGTATTTT.

This clonotype was counted a few times. J is TRBJ1-3 and V is TRBV19; possible D gene TRBD1, 5 bases. The CDR3 totals 14 residues. The V end was cut by 9 bases, the J end by 10 bases, with 22 bases between. Germline CDR1 LNHDA, CDR2 SQIVND (reference sequence). The CDR3 DNA reads TGTGCCAGCATACCGGGACCGGGGGAAGGGACCATATATTTT. Residues: CASIPGPGEGTIYF.

This clonotype has just one count. The genes are TRBV28 and TRBJ2-1; a possible D gene is TRBD1 (5 bases). Germline loops: CDR1 MDHEN, CDR2 SYDVKM. Trimming took 8 bases from V and 6 from J, leaving 20 bases between them. The CDR3 covers 15 residues. CDR3 coding DNA: TGTGCCAGCGCCTTAGGGGAATATACTGGCAATGAGCAGTTCTTC. Its protein product is CASALGEYTGNEQFF. The full variable domain, in which reference TRBV28 and TRBJ2-1 provide the parts outside the CDR3, is DVKVTQSSRYLVKRTGEKVFLECVQDMDHENMFWYRQDPGLGLRLIYFSYDVKMKEKGDIPEGYSVSREKKERFSLILESASTNQTSMYLCASALGEYTGNEQFFGPGTRLTVL.

This clonotype was counted many times. The chain employs TRBV7-2 and TRBJ2-5; a possible D gene is TRBD2 (6 bases). Germline V gene lookup returns CDR1 SGHTA and CDR2 FQGNSA. CDR3 length: 16 amino acids. The V and J ends lost 2 bases and 2 bases respectively, with 15 bases between them. The CDR3 nucleotides are TGTGCCAGCAGCTTAAGTATCGGGAGACAGCAAGAGACCCAGTACTTC. The encoded protein is CASSLSIGRQQETQYF.

The table lists this clonotype with a few counts. The genes are TRBV3-1 and TRBJ2-3, with a tentative D call TRBD2 (6 bases). The CDR3 length is 12 residues. Germline V lookup: CDR1 LGHDT, CDR2 YNNKEL (reference sequence). Trimming stripped 4 bases from V and 14 bases from J, with 16 bases between. The chain's CDR3 is CASSPPGGEVYF. Written as DNA, the CDR3 is TGTGCCAGCAGCCCCCCTGGAGGGGAGGTGTATTTT.

This clonotype has a count of ten or more. The V and J genes are TRBV5-4 and TRBJ2-7; 15 positions agree with TRBD2. V dropped 3 bases and J dropped 2; count of bases not matched to a gene: 15. The CDR3 length is 20 residues. Germline V gene lookup returns CDR1 SGHNT and CDR2 YYREEE (reference sequence). CDR3 DNA sequence: TGTGCCAGCAGCTCGGAAAATCACGGGACTAGCGGGAGGTGGGCCTACGAGCAGTACTTC. It encodes CASSSENHGTSGRWAYEQYF.

This clonotype was counted a few times. The chain employs TRBV15 and TRBJ2-7; D not resolved. V gave up 1 base and J gave up 4 bases, with 8 bases separating them. Germline V gene sequence: CDR1 LNHNV, CDR2 YYDKDF (reference sequence). The CDR3 is made up of 13 amino acids. The CDR3 loop is CATSRGSPYEQYF. The CDR3 coding sequence is TGTGCCACCAGCAGAGGATCTCCGTACGAGCAGTACTTC.

This clonotype was counted only a few times. The chain carries TRBV7-9 and TRBJ2-2; D perhaps matches TRBD2 (6 bases). V was trimmed by 4 bases and J by 1 base, leaving 16 bases between them. This CDR3 has 17 residues. Germline CDR1 is SEHNR and CDR2 is FQNEAQ (reference sequence). CDR3 in amino acids: CASSSPPGGENTGELFF. The CDR3 nucleotides read TGTGCCAGCAGCTCCCCCCCCGGAGGGGAGAACACCGGGGAGCTGTTTTTT. Looking up the rest from reference TRBV7-9 and TRBJ2-2 gives the full variable domain: DTGVSQNPRHKITKRGQNVTFRCDPISEHNRLYWYRQTLGQGPEFLTYFQNEAQLEKSRLLSDRFSAERPKGSFSTLEIQRTEQGDSAMYLCASSSPPGGENTGELFFGEGSRLTVL.

This clonotype was counted between two and nine times. The chain couples TRBV6-5 to TRBJ2-5, with D hard to call. V was trimmed by 4 bases and J by 1 base, leaving 10 bases between them. CDR1 and CDR2 from the germline V gene are MNHEY and SVGAGI. This CDR3 is built from 14 residues. In nucleotides, the CDR3 is TGTGCCAGCAGTTTCGGCCGCGCCCAAGAGACCCAGTACTTC. This translates into CASSFGRAQETQYF.

There are many counts of this clonotype. The J gene is TRBJ2-3, the V gene TRBV5-1, with 12 bases that match TRBD2. Germline loops: CDR1 SGHRS, CDR2 YFSETQ. Trimming removed 0 bases from V and 6 bases from J; junction bases left unmatched: 17. This CDR3 spans 20 amino acids. The CDR3 nucleotides read TGCGCCAGCAGCTTGGTACCCCTACTAGCGGGGGGACCGAAACTTGATACGCAGTATTTT. Translating it yields CASSLVPLLAGGPKLDTQYF.

This clonotype was found a few times. V is TRBV4-2 and J is TRBJ1-3; D perhaps matches TRBD1 (6 bases). In germline, CDR1 is LGHNA, CDR2 YNFKEQ. Trimming took off 7 bases at V and 4 bases at J, with 20 bases between the two ends. The length of the CDR3 is 16 residues. The CDR3 coding sequence is TGTGCCAGCACGGATCCGGGGACACGGTCGGGAAACACCATATATTTT. This encodes CASTDPGTRSGNTIYF.

This chain connects TRBV3-1 to TRBJ2-7, with a weak D call TRBD1 (5 bases). V lost 1 base and J 7 bases, leaving 17 bases between the germline ends. The V gene's germline CDR1 is LGHDT and CDR2 YNNKEL (reference sequence). The CDR3 is made up of 15 amino acids. DNA of the CDR3: TGTGCCAGCAGCCAAGGGGTTCGACCCCAGGGAGAGCAGTACTTC. Encoded protein: CASSQGVRPQGEQYF.

The chain is built from TRBV6-1 and TRBJ2-5, with unresolved D. CDR3 size: 15 residues. Germline loops: CDR1 MNHNS, CDR2 SASEGT. V lost 6 bases, J lost 1 base, and 15 bases lay in between. CDR3 nucleotide sequence: TGTGCCAGCAGGGAGTCCGGCGTCTTCCAAGAGACCCAGTACTTC. This translates into CASRESGVFQETQYF.